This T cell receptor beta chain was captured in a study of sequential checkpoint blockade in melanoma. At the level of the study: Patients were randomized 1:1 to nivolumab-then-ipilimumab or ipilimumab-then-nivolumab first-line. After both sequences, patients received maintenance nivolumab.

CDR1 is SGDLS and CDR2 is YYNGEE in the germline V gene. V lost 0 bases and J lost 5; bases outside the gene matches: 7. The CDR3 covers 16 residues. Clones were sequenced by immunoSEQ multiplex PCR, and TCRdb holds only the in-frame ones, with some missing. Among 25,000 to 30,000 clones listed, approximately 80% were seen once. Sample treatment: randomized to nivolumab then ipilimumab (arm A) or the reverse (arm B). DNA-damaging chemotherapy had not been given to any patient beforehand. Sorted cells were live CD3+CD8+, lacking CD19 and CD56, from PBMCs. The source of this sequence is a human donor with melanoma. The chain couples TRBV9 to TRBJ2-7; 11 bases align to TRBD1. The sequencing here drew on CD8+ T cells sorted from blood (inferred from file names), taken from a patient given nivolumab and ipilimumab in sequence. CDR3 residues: CASSVGAGQGANEQYF. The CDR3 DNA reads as TGTGCCAGCAGCGTAGGGGCAGGACAGGGGGCCAACGAGCAGTACTTC. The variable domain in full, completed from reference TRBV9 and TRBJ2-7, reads DSGVTQTPKHLITATGQRVTLRCSPRSGDLSVYWYQQSLDQGLQFLIQYYNGEERAKGNILERFSAQQFPDLHSELNLSSLELGDSALYFCASSVGAGQGANEQYFGPGTRLTVT.